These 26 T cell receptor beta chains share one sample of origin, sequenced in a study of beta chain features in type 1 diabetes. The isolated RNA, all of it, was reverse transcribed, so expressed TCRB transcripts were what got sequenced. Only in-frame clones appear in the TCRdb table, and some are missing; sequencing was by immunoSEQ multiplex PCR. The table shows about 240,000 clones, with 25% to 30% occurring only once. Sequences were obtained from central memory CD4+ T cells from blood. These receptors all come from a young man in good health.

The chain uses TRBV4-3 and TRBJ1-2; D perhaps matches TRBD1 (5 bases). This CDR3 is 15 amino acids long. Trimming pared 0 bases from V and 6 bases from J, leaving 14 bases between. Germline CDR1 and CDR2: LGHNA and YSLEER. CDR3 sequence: CASSQDGAGADGYTF. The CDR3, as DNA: TGCGCCAGCAGCCAAGATGGGGCCGGCGCGGATGGCTACACCTTC.

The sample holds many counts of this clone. DNA of the CDR3: TGTGCCAGCAGACCGGACAGGACCTACAATGAGCAGTTCTTC. Its protein product is CASRPDRTYNEQFF. The chain joins TRBV27 to TRBJ2-1; 7 bases are a match to TRBD1. Germline V gene sequence: CDR1 MNHEY, CDR2 SMNVEV (reference sequence). The V gene end was trimmed by 6 bases and the J gene end by 2 bases; junction bases not matched to a gene: 4. The CDR3 totals 14 residues.

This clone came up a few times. The CDR3 DNA follows: TGTGCCAGCAGCGTAGAACAGGGGAAAGTGGACACCGGGGAGCTGTTTTTT. Encoded protein: CASSVEQGKVDTGELFF. V usage is TRBV9 and J usage is TRBJ2-2; 7 bases fit TRBD1. Germline lookup yields CDR1 SGDLS and CDR2 YYNGEE. J was trimmed by 3 bases and V by 0 bases; bases with no gene match: 8. The CDR3 is made up of 17 amino acids.

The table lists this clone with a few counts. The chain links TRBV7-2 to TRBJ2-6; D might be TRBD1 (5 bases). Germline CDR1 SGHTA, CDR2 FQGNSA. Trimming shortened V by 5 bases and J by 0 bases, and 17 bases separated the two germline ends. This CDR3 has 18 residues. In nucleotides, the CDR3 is TGTGCCAGCAGCACCCCTACAGGCTCGCTCTCTGGGGCCAACGTCCTGACTTTC. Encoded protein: CASSTPTGSLSGANVLTF.

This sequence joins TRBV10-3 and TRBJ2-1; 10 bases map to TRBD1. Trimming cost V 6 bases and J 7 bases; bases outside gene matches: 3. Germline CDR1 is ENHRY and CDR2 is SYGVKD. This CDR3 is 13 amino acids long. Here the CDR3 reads CAIRPGQGNEQFF. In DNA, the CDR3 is TGTGCCATCAGACCGGGACAGGGGAATGAGCAGTTCTTC.

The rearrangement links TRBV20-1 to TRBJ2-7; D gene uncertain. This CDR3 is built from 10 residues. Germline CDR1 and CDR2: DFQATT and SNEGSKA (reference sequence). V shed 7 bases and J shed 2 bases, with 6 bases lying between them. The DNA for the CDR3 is TGCAGTGGCAGACCCTACGAGCAGTACTTC. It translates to CSGRPYEQYF.

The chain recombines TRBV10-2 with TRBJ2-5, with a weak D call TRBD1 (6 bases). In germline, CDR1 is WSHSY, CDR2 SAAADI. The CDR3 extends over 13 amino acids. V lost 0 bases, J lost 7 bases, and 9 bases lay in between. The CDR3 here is CASSESSRGTQYF. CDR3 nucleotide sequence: TGCGCCAGCAGTGAGTCATCCAGGGGGACCCAGTACTTC.

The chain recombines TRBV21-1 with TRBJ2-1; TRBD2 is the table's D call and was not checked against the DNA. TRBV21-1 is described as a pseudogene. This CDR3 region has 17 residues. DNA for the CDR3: TGTGCCAGCAGCAAAGTGTCGGACGGCCCTCGGGGGGATGAGCAGTTCTTC. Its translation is CASSKVSDGPRGDEQFF.

The DNA of the CDR3 is TGCGCCAGCAGCCCCCACGAGGGGGAAGAGACCCAGTACTTC. Encoded protein: CASSPHEGEETQYF. The chain couples TRBV4-3 to TRBJ2-5; D possibly corresponds to TRBD1 (6 bases). V was shortened by 4 bases and J by 3 bases, with 12 bases between the two germline ends. The length of the CDR3 is 14 residues. CDR1 and CDR2 (germline): LGHNA, YSLEER.

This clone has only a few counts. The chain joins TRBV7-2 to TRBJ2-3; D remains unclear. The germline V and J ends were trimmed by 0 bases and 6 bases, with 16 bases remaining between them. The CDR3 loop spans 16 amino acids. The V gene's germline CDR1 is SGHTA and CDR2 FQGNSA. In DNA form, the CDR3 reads TGTGCCAGCAGCTTAGCCTCCTCGGGCCGAGCGGATACGCAGTATTTT. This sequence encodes CASSLASSGRADTQYF.

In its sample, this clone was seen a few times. Written as DNA, the CDR3 is TGTGCCACCTCTTCGGCTAGCGGCTTATTAAGCTCCTACAATGAGCAGTTCTTC. This encodes CATSSASGLLSSYNEQFF. This chain links TRBV27 with TRBJ2-1; 7 bases match TRBD2. The germline V gene encodes CDR1 MNHEY and CDR2 SMNVEV (reference sequence). J lost 0 bases, V lost 10 bases, and 18 bases had no gene match. CDR3 length equals 18 residues.

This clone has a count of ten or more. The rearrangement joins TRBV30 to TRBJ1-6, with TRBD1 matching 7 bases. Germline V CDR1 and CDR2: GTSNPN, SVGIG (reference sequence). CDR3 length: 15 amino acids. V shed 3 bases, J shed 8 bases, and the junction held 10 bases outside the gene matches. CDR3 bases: TGTGCCTGGAGCTCCCTCGGGCAGGGGGATTCACCCCTCCACTTT. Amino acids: CAWSSLGQGDSPLHF.

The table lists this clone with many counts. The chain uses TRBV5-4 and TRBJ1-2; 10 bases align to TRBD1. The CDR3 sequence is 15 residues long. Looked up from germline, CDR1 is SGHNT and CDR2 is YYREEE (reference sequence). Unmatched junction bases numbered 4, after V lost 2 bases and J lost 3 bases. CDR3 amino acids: CASSLLGTGDYGYTF. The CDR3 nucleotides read TGTGCCAGCAGCTTACTAGGGACAGGGGACTATGGCTACACCTTC.

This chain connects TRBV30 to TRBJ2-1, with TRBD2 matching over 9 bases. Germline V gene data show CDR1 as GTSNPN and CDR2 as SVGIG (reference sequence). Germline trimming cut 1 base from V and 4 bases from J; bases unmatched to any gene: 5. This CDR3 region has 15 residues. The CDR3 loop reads CAWSALAGRYNEQFF. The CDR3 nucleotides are TGTGCCTGGAGTGCCCTAGCGGGGAGGTACAATGAGCAGTTCTTC. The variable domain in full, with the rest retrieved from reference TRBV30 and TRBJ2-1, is SQTIHQWPATLVQPVGSPLSLECTVEGTSNPNLYWYRQAAGRGLQLLFYSVGIGQISSEVPQNLSASRPQDRQFILSSKKLLLSDSGFYLCAWSALAGRYNEQFFGPGTRLTVL.

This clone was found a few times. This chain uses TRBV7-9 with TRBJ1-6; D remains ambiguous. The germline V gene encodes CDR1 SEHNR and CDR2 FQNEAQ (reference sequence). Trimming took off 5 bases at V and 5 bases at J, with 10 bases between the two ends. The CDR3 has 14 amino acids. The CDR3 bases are TGTGCCAGCAGCCACGACGGGGATAATTCACCCCTCCACTTT. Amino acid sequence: CASSHDGDNSPLHF.

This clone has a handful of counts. The CDR3 loop is CASSQVAGDRTDTQYF. The CDR3 nucleotides are TGTGCCAGCAGCCAGGTAGCGGGGGATCGCACAGATACGCAGTATTTT. V is TRBV14 and J is TRBJ2-3, with 9 bases matching TRBD2. The trim removed 3 bases at V and 1 base at J, leaving 5 bases unmatched. The CDR3 consists of 16 residues. Germline V gives CDR1 SGHDN, CDR2 FVKESK.

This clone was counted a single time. CDR3 residues: CASSVLETNYNEQFF. The CDR3 bases are TGTGCCAGCAGCGTTCTCGAGACTAACTACAATGAGCAGTTCTTC. This chain links TRBV7-2 with TRBJ2-1; maybe TRBD2 (5 bases). The germline V and J ends were trimmed by 5 bases and 3 bases, with 14 bases remaining between them. Per the germline V gene, CDR1 is SGHTA and CDR2 is FQGNSA. The CDR3 is 15 residues long.

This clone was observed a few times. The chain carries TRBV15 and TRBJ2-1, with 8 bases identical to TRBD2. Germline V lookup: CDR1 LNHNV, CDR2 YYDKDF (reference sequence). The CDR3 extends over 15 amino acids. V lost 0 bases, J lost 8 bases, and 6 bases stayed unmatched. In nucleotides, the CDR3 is TGTGCCACCAGCAGAGATCGAATAGCGGGATATGAGCAGTTCTTC. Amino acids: CATSRDRIAGYEQFF.

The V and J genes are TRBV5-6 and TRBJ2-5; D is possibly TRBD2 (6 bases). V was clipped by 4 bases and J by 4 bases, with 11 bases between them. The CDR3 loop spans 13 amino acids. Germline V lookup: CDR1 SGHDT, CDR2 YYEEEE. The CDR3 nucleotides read TGTGCCAGCAGCGGGGACTTCCGAGAGACCCAGTACTTC. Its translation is CASSGDFRETQYF.

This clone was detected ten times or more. For the CDR3, the DNA is TGTGCCAGCTCAACGGCCGGGAAGGCCAACGAGCAGTACTTC. It yields the protein CASSTAGKANEQYF. The chain employs TRBV7-6 and TRBJ2-7, with TRBD2 as a possible D gene (5 bases). The CDR3 runs 14 residues. Germline values: CDR1 SGHVS, CDR2 FNYEAQ. Deletions cut 8 bases from V and 5 bases from J, with 19 bases between.

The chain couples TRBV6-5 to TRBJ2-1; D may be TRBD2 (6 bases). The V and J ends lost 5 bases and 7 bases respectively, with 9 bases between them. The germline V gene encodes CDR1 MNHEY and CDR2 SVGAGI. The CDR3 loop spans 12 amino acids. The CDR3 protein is CASSGGMNEQFF. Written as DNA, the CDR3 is TGTGCCAGCAGTGGGGGGATGAATGAGCAGTTCTTC.

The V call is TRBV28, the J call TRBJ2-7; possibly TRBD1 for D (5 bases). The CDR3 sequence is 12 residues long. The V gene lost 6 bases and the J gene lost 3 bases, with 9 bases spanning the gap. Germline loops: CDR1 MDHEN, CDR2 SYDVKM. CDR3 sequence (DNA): TGTGCCAGCAGCCGACAGAGCTACGAGCAGTACTTC. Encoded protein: CASSRQSYEQYF.

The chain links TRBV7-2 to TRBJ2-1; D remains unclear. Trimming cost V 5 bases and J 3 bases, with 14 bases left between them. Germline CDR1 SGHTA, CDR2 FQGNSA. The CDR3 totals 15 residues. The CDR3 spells CASSRTADFYNEQFF. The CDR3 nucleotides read TGTGCCAGCAGCCGCACGGCGGATTTCTACAATGAGCAGTTCTTC.

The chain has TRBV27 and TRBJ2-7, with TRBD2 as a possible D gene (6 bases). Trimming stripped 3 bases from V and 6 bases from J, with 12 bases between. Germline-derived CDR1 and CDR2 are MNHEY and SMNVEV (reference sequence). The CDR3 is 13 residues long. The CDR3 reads CASSFSGESEQYF. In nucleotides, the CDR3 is TGTGCCAGCAGTTTTTCGGGGGAATCCGAGCAGTACTTC.

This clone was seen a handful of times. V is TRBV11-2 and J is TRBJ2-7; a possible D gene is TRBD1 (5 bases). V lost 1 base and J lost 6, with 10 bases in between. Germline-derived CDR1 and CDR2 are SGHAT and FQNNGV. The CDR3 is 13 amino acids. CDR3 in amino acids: CASSLGRVGEQYF. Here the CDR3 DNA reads TGTGCCAGCAGCTTAGGCAGGGTCGGCGAGCAGTACTTC.

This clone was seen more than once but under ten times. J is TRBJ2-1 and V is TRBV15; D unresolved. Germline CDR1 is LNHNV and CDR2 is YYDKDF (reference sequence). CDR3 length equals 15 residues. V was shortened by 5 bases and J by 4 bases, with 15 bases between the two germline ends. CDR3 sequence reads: CATSLSSGGYNEQFF. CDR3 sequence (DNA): TGTGCCACCAGCCTATCGTCGGGCGGTTACAATGAGCAGTTCTTC.